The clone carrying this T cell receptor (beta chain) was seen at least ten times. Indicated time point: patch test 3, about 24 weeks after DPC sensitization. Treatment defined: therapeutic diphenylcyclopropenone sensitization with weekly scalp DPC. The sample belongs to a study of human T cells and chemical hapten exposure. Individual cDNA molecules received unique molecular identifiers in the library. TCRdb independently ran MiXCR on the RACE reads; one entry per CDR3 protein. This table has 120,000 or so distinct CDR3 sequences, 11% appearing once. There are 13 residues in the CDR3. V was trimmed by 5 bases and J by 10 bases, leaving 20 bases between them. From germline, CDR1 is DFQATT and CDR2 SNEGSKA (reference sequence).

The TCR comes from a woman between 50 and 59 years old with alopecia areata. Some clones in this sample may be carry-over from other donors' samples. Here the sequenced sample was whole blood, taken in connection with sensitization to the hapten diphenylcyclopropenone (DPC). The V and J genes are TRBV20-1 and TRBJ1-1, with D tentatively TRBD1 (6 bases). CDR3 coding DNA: TGCAGTGCTCGAGCCGTACAGGGTCTCGCAGCTTTCTTT. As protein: CSARAVQGLAAFF.